One sample yielded the 22 T cell receptor beta chains listed below, sequenced in a study of regulatory T cells in long-lasting Graves disease. CDR3 regions were amplified by Arm-PCR using iRepertoire HTBI primers to build TCR beta libraries. TCRdb passed the multiplex PCR reads through MiXCR, listing each CDR3 protein once. The sample lists hundreds of thousands of distinct CDR3 sequences; roughly 22% were seen once. Described time point: persistent/refractory GD, antithyroid drugs over 5 years with positive TRAb. From PBMCs, RNA was extracted and then used to make the TCR library. The specimen comprised peripheral blood mononuclear cells (PBMCs), sampled when the disease was refractory, from a patient treated with antithyroid drugs. Every receptor here comes from a female donor with Graves disease.

The sample holds many counts of this clonotype. CDR3 bases: TGTGCCAGCAGTCCCCTTAACAGGTTCAATCAGCCCCAGCATTTT. This translates into CASSPLNRFNQPQHF. The rearrangement links TRBV28 to TRBJ1-5, with D perhaps TRBD1 (5 bases). This CDR3 has 15 residues. The germline V gene has CDR1 MDHEN and CDR2 SYDVKM. V lost 5 bases to trimming and J lost 3 bases, with 14 bases between them.

Only one count was recorded for this clonotype. A single base separates this from a much larger clone, so it may be a read error. V is TRBV15 and J is TRBJ2-7, with D possibly matching TRBD2 (5 bases). Germline lookup yields CDR1 LNHNV and CDR2 YYDKDF (reference sequence). CDR3 length: 15 residues. The CDR3 loop is CATSVLWTDSYGQYF. CDR3 sequence (DNA): TGTGCCACCAGCGTCTTATGGACGGACTCCTACGGGCAGTACTTC.

The chain has TRBV5-1 and TRBJ2-7; 9 nucleotides agree with TRBD1. Per germline, CDR1 SGHRS and CDR2 YFSETQ. V shed 4 bases, J shed 6 bases, and the junction held 14 bases outside the gene matches. This CDR3 region has 16 residues. CDR3 residues: CASSNNPTGGAGEQYF. The CDR3 coding sequence is TGCGCCAGCAGCAACAACCCGACAGGGGGAGCCGGCGAGCAGTACTTC.

This clonotype was seen at least ten times. At one of its ends the junction is not consistent with the germline gene, which may arise from a read error. The chain is built from TRBV5-5 and TRBJ1-1, with TRBD1 as a possible D gene (5 bases). Germline CDR1 is SGHKS and CDR2 is YYEKEE (reference sequence). The CDR3 runs 13 residues. The CDR3 nucleotides read TGCGCCAGCAGCTTTGACCAGGGCACTGAAGCTTTCTTT. Its translation: CASSFDQGTEAFF.

A note on this clonotype: A much larger clone lies one base from this, so it may be a read error. V gene TRBV6-5 combines with J gene TRBJ2-7, with 8 bases that match TRBD2. CDR3 size: 13 residues. Per the germline V gene, CDR1 is MNHEY and CDR2 is SVGAGI. The CDR3 coding sequence is TGTGCCGGCAGACCGGGGGGGCGGTACGAGCAGTACTTC. Encoded protein: CAGRPGGRYEQYF.

The V call is TRBV19, the J call TRBJ2-5; no reliable D call. Germline assignment: CDR1 LNHDA and CDR2 SQIVND (reference sequence). V was clipped by 3 bases and J by 4 bases, with 9 bases between them. This CDR3 has 13 residues. CDR3 nucleotide sequence: TGTGCCAGTAGTATTGCAGGATTAGAGACCCAGTACTTC. Residues: CASSIAGLETQYF.

The chain is built from TRBV7-9 and TRBJ1-2, with 8 nucleotides matching TRBD1. V was pared by 1 base and J by 6 bases, with 10 bases of the junction left unmatched. The CDR3 sequence is 16 residues long. Per the germline V gene, CDR1 is SEHNR and CDR2 is FQNEAQ (reference sequence). CDR3 bases: TGTGCCAGCAGCTTAGAGATGCGCCAGGGGGCGGATGGCTACACCTTC. Translating it yields CASSLEMRQGADGYTF.

This clonotype has only a few counts. The chain uses TRBV13 and TRBJ2-3; 12 bases align to TRBD2. CDR3 size: 16 residues. From germline, CDR1 is PRHDT and CDR2 FYEKMQ (reference sequence). With 3 bases clipped from V and 5 bases from J, the junction kept 6 bases outside the gene matches. The CDR3 DNA follows: TGTGCCAGCAGCTTGAGGACTAGCGGGGTTCAAGATACGCAGTATTTT. It translates to CASSLRTSGVQDTQYF.

This clonotype showed up many times. The chain is built from TRBV12-3 or TRBV12-4 and TRBJ1-5; 9 nucleotides agree with TRBD1. Unmatched junction bases numbered 5, after V lost 6 bases and J lost 5 bases. The CDR3 runs 14 residues. This CDR3 reads CASSGTGQYQPQHF. CDR3 in DNA: TGTGCCAGCAGCGGGACAGGGCAATATCAGCCCCAGCATTTT.

V gene TRBV7-3 combines with J gene TRBJ2-1; 12 bases map to TRBD2. Trimming at V came to 6 bases and at J to 9 bases, leaving 9 bases not matched to a gene. CDR3 length: 15 residues. Per germline, CDR1 SGHTA and CDR2 FQGTGA. The CDR3 spells CASRGPGTSGPEQFF. The CDR3 DNA follows: TGTGCCAGCAGGGGTCCCGGGACTAGCGGGCCTGAGCAGTTCTTC.

This clonotype was detected many times. CDR3 loop: CASSDLNEKLFF. The CDR3 bases are TGTGCCAGCTCCGACCTGAATGAAAAACTGTTTTTT. The rearrangement joins TRBV2 to TRBJ1-4; D unresolved. The V end lost 8 bases, the J end lost 5 bases, and 9 bases lay between the germline ends. CDR3 length: 12 residues. Germline CDR1 and CDR2: SNHLY and FYNNEI.

This clonotype was seen only a few times. V is TRBV7-3 and J is TRBJ2-1, with TRBD1 as a possible D gene (5 bases). CDR3 length: 15 residues. Per the germline V gene, CDR1 is SGHTA and CDR2 is FQGTGA. Trimming removed 2 bases from V and 4 bases from J, with 12 bases in between. CDR3 coding DNA: TGTGCCAGCAGCTTAGCGCAGGGATCTTACAATGAGCAGTTCTTC. Translating it yields CASSLAQGSYNEQFF.

A word on this clonotype: This may be a read error, as it is one base from a much larger clone. The chain combines TRBV7-2 with TRBJ1-5, with D unresolved. This CDR3 has 13 amino acids. V lost 0 bases, J lost 3 bases, and 3 bases lay in between. Per the germline V gene, CDR1 is SGHTA and CDR2 is FQGNSA. The CDR3 loop reads CTSSLANNQPQHF. The CDR3, as DNA: TGTACCAGCAGCTTAGCTAACAATCAGCCCCAGCATTTT.

This clonotype showed up many times. The rearrangement uses TRBV6-6 and TRBJ2-7, with 9 bases lining up with TRBD1. CDR3 length equals 16 residues. Germline values: CDR1 MNHNY, CDR2 SVGAGI (reference sequence). The J segment lost 1 base and the V segment lost 0 bases, leaving 4 bases of the junction unmatched. The CDR3 is CASSYSGDRASYEQYF. CDR3 DNA sequence: TGTGCCAGCAGTTACTCGGGGGACAGGGCTTCCTACGAGCAGTACTTC.

As for this clonotype: This may be a read error: a much more frequent sequence differs by one nucleotide. The chain combines TRBV27 with TRBJ1-4; the match to TRBD1 covers 9 bases. Germline lookup yields CDR1 MNHEY and CDR2 SMNVEV (reference sequence). The CDR3 covers 15 residues. The V gene end was trimmed by 0 bases and the J gene end by 7 bases; junction bases not matched to a gene: 3. The CDR3 coding sequence is TGTGCCAGCAGTTTATCGAGGGACAGGGCTGAAAAACTGTTTTTT. This translates into CASSLSRDRAEKLFF.

This clonotype was recorded many times. The chain carries TRBV20-1 and TRBJ1-1; a possible D gene is TRBD1 (6 bases). With 6 bases removed from V and 2 bases from J, the gap between germline ends came to 16 bases. The CDR3 sequence is 14 residues long. Per the germline V gene, CDR1 is DFQATT and CDR2 is SNEGSKA (reference sequence). DNA of the CDR3: TGCAGTGCATCCAGGCAGGGGATAAACACTGAAGCTTTCTTT. This gives the protein CSASRQGINTEAFF.

The CDR3 region is CASSQELPGLNYNSPLHF. Written as DNA, the CDR3 is TGCGCCAGCAGCCAAGAGCTTCCGGGACTGAACTATAATTCACCCCTCCACTTT. The chain recombines TRBV4-3 with TRBJ1-6; TRBD1 is a possible D gene (5 bases). V was shortened by 0 bases and J by 3 bases, with 15 bases between the two germline ends. In germline, CDR1 is LGHNA, CDR2 YSLEER. The CDR3 is 18 amino acids.

This clonotype occurred many times. The J gene is TRBJ1-4, the V gene TRBV7-2, with 8 bases identical to TRBD1. This CDR3 comprises 15 residues. V shed 5 bases and J 8 bases; nucleotides not matched to a gene: 10. Germline V lookup: CDR1 SGHTA, CDR2 FQGNSA. The CDR3 protein is CASSAEGQVWEKLFF. CDR3 in DNA: TGTGCCAGCAGCGCCGAGGGACAGGTTTGGGAAAAACTGTTTTTT.

The table lists this clonotype with a few counts. The V call is TRBV27, the J call TRBJ1-1; D is unclear. The germline V gene has CDR1 MNHEY and CDR2 SMNVEV (reference sequence). V was pared by 1 base and J by 2 bases, with 8 bases between. This CDR3 is 14 amino acids long. The CDR3 DNA follows: TGTGCCAGCAGTTTATTATCCCGCAACACTGAAGCTTTCTTT. It translates to CASSLLSRNTEAFF.

The chain carries TRBV9 and TRBJ1-6; D not resolved. Germline V gives CDR1 SGDLS, CDR2 YYNGEE. V was pared by 3 bases and J by 5 bases, with 12 bases between. The CDR3 covers 15 residues. CDR3 loop: CASSARMGDNSPLHF. The DNA for the CDR3 is TGTGCCAGCAGCGCCCGAATGGGTGATAATTCACCCCTCCACTTT.

The rearrangement uses TRBV7-2 and TRBJ2-7; possibly TRBD1 for D (5 bases). Germline CDR1 is SGHTA and CDR2 is FQGNSA. V shed 8 bases and J shed 6 bases, with 17 bases lying between them. The CDR3 sequence is 13 residues long. CDR3 sequence reads: CASGPPGASEQYF. CDR3 in DNA: TGTGCCAGCGGGCCCCCTGGGGCTAGCGAGCAGTACTTC.

This clonotype was detected a few times. This chain uses TRBV6-2 or TRBV6-3 with TRBJ2-4, with D perhaps TRBD1 or TRBD2 (5 bases each). The CDR3 is 18 amino acids. The V end lost 10 bases, the J end lost 6 bases, and 31 bases lay between the germline ends. Germline-derived CDR1 and CDR2 are MNHEY and SVGEGT. The CDR3 DNA reads TGTGCCACCAAGCCTGAACGCCCCAGCACCGAGGGGATAAACATTCAGTACTTC. Residues: CATKPERPSTEGINIQYF.